Below, 27 T cell receptor beta chains from the same sample are listed, as sequenced in a study of cytomegalovirus exposure and HLA in healthy donors. The primer mix had 60 Vbeta and 13 Jbeta primers. The data were produced by immunoSEQ multiplex PCR, yet TCRdb's version contains in-frame clones alone and is incomplete. The table shows 100,000 to 150,000 clones, with approximately 75% occurring only once. Sequences were obtained from PBMCs. These receptors were collected from a woman aged 50 to 65 in good health and CMV-seronegative.

This chain joins TRBV5-1 and TRBJ2-1; 7 bases map to TRBD2. There are 16 residues in the CDR3. Germline CDR1 is SGHRS and CDR2 is YFSETQ. V was pared by 2 bases and J by 9 bases, with 14 bases of the junction left unmatched. CDR3 in DNA: TGCGCCAGCAGCTTAATCGAGGGAGGGCCTTCGGGTGAGCAGTTCTTC. Protein sequence: CASSLIEGGPSGEQFF.

The chain links TRBV2 to TRBJ2-3; TRBD2 matches 9 bases. Trimming cost V 0 bases and J 8 bases; bases outside gene matches: 0. This CDR3 is 13 amino acids long. Looked up from germline, CDR1 is SNHLY and CDR2 is FYNNEI. CDR3: CASSEARGGTQYF. In DNA form, the CDR3 reads TGTGCCAGCAGTGAAGCGCGGGGGGGTACGCAGTATTTT.

The CDR3 loop reads CASSGPGLTVDTQYF. The CDR3 DNA is TGTGCCAGCAGCGGTCCGGGACTGACGGTGGATACGCAGTATTTT. The genes are TRBV9 and TRBJ2-3; TRBD2 is a possible D gene (6 bases). CDR1 and CDR2 (germline): SGDLS, YYNGEE. V was trimmed by 3 bases and J by 6 bases, leaving 17 bases between them. The CDR3 extends over 15 amino acids.

The gene calls are TRBV27 and TRBJ1-5; 9 bases agree with TRBD1. The CDR3 has 14 amino acids. Looked up from germline, CDR1 is MNHEY and CDR2 is SMNVEV (reference sequence). With V trimmed by 5 bases and J by 11 bases, 10 bases remained unmatched. DNA of the CDR3: TGTGCCAGCAGTACCACAGGGGGCGCAGGGTCCCAGCATTTT. Translated: CASSTTGGAGSQHF.

The chain has TRBV18 and TRBJ2-5; TRBD2 aligns across 13 bases. Looked up from germline, CDR1 is KGHSH and CDR2 is LQKENI. This CDR3 comprises 20 residues. V lost 2 bases to trimming and J lost 3 bases; unmatched junction nucleotides: 15. The CDR3 spells CASSPVVTSGRGGGEETQYF. DNA for the CDR3: TGTGCCAGCTCACCAGTCGTCACTAGCGGGAGGGGCGGCGGGGAAGAGACCCAGTACTTC.

The J gene is TRBJ1-5, the V gene TRBV28, with no clear D. Germline lookup yields CDR1 MDHEN and CDR2 SYDVKM. CDR3 size: 12 residues. The ends were cut back, 5 bases at V and 6 bases at J, with 8 bases in the middle. CDR3 protein: CASSLPFQPQHF. The DNA of the CDR3 is TGTGCCAGCAGTCTCCCTTTTCAGCCCCAGCATTTT.

The CDR3 reads CASSLSTYEQYF. DNA for the CDR3: TGTGCCAGCAGCTTGTCTACCTACGAGCAGTACTTC. The V gene is TRBV5-8, the J gene TRBJ2-5; D not resolved. The end of the DNA fits TRBJ2-7 better, so the J call may be wrong. The CDR3 length is 12 residues. The germline CDR1 and CDR2 sequences are SGHTS and YDEGEE.

CDR3 nucleotide sequence: TGTGCCAGCAGCCCCGGGTGGAACACTGAAGCTTTCTTT. This encodes CASSPGWNTEAFF. The chain is built from TRBV7-3 and TRBJ1-1; D not certain. In germline, CDR1 is SGHTA, CDR2 FQGTGA. V was pared by 5 bases and J by 1 base, with 8 bases between. CDR3 length equals 13 residues.

This clone turned up a few times. The V and J genes are TRBV7-3 and TRBJ2-2; 9 positions match TRBD2. The CDR3 is made up of 16 amino acids. Germline V gives CDR1 SGHTA, CDR2 FQGTGA. After removal of 3 bases from V and 7 bases from J, the junction contained 9 bases not matched to a gene. The CDR3 DNA is TGTGCCAGCAGCTTGGGGCTAGCGGGATCTATCGGGGAGCTGTTTTTT. As protein: CASSLGLAGSIGELFF.

This sequence joins TRBV28 and TRBJ1-2; tentative D call: TRBD1 (5 bases). This CDR3 comprises 14 residues. Germline V gives CDR1 MDHEN, CDR2 SYDVKM. The V gene lost 4 bases and the J gene lost 7 bases, with 16 bases spanning the gap. CDR3 in DNA: TGTGCCAGCAGTTCAGGGCCCTCTTTGGGTGGCTACACCTTC. Its translation is CASSSGPSLGGYTF.

A single count supports this clone. This chain links TRBV7-2 with TRBJ1-4; the match to TRBD1 covers 7 bases. The CDR3 has 19 residues. V lost 1 base to trimming and J lost 6 bases; unmatched junction nucleotides: 17. CDR1 SGHTA and CDR2 FQGNSA come from the germline V gene. CDR3 coding DNA: TGTGCCAGCAGCTTAGGTCCTGGGACAGTCCTTAAATCAGATGAAAAACTGTTTTTT. It codes for CASSLGPGTVLKSDEKLFF. Supplemented by reference TRBV7-2 and TRBJ1-4, the full variable domain reads GAGVSQSPSNKVTEKGKDVELRCDPISGHTALYWYRQSLGQGLEFLIYFQGNSAPDKSGLPSDRFSAERTGGSVSTLTIQRTQQEDSAVYLCASSLGPGTVLKSDEKLFFGSGTQLSVL.

This chain joins TRBV5-1 and TRBJ2-5, with 8 bases matching TRBD2. Trimming took 4 bases from V and 1 from J; bases not matched to a gene: 3. CDR3 length: 14 residues. Looked up from germline, CDR1 is SGHRS and CDR2 is YFSETQ. CDR3 nucleotide sequence: TGCGCCAGCAGCCCAACTAGCGGCCAAGAGACCCAGTACTTC. Translation: CASSPTSGQETQYF.

The chain links TRBV27 to TRBJ1-6; 7 nucleotides match TRBD1. V lost 3 bases and J lost 5; bases outside the gene matches: 1. Germline lookup yields CDR1 MNHEY and CDR2 SMNVEV (reference sequence). The CDR3 is made up of 14 amino acids. The CDR3 DNA sequence: TGTGCCAGCAGTTTCAGGGGGGATAATTCACCCCTCCACTTT. It is translated as CASSFRGDNSPLHF.

The V call is TRBV29-1, the J call TRBJ2-1, with D hard to call. From germline, CDR1 is SQVTM and CDR2 ANQGSEA. Deletions cut 6 bases from V and 4 bases from J, with 7 bases between. This CDR3 is 11 amino acids long. The CDR3, as DNA: TGCAGCGTCTTCGTATACAATGAGCAGTTCTTC. Its protein product is CSVFVYNEQFF.

The gene calls are TRBV6-5 and TRBJ1-1; weak D call: TRBD1 (5 bases). Germline values: CDR1 MNHEY, CDR2 SVGAGI. This CDR3 is 13 amino acids long. The germline V and J ends were trimmed by 7 bases and 0 bases, with 9 bases remaining between them. CDR3 DNA: TGTGCCAGCACCCGACAGTTGAACACTGAAGCTTTCTTT. Translating it yields CASTRQLNTEAFF.

The chain links TRBV5-6 to TRBJ2-1; a weak D match, TRBD2 (6 bases). CDR1 is SGHDT and CDR2 is YYEEEE in the germline V gene. The CDR3 loop spans 17 amino acids. Deletions cut 2 bases from V and 5 bases from J, with 20 bases between. This chain's CDR3 is CASSFRTTPPGDNEQFF. CDR3 DNA: TGTGCCAGCAGCTTCAGGACTACCCCACCCGGCGACAATGAGCAGTTCTTC.

The chain employs TRBV29-1 and TRBJ2-1; no clear D. Trimming removed 8 bases at V and 4 bases at J, with 9 bases between. This CDR3 is built from 11 residues. Germline V gene lookup returns CDR1 SQVTM and CDR2 ANQGSEA. CDR3 coding DNA: TGCAGCTGTCGTGCGTACAATGAGCAGTTCTTC. As protein: CSCRAYNEQFF.

The V and J genes are TRBV11-3 and TRBJ2-1, with 7 bases lining up with TRBD2. V dropped 4 bases and J dropped 2; count of bases not matched to a gene: 5. This CDR3 has 15 residues. In germline, CDR1 is SGHNT, CDR2 YENEEA. CDR3 nucleotide sequence: TGTGCCAGCAGCTCTTCCGGGACTACCTACAATGAGCAGTTCTTC. Translating gives CASSSSGTTYNEQFF.

This sequence joins TRBV20-1 and TRBJ2-5; no clear D. Germline CDR1 reads DFQATT; CDR2 reads SNEGSKA (reference sequence). V lost 4 bases to trimming and J lost 5 bases, with 8 bases between them. The CDR3 has 11 residues. CDR3 in amino acids: CSAIRRETQYF. DNA of the CDR3: TGCAGTGCTATTCGCCGGGAGACCCAGTACTTC.

The chain links TRBV18 to TRBJ1-4; D not resolved. Trimming took off 1 base at V and 2 bases at J, with 8 bases between the two ends. Germline V gene lookup returns CDR1 KGHSH and CDR2 LQKENI. The CDR3 sequence is 15 residues long. CDR3 coding DNA: TGTGCCAGCTCACCACGCGAAACCACTAATGAAAAACTGTTTTTT. It yields the protein CASSPRETTNEKLFF.

The chain joins TRBV6-6 to TRBJ1-1; no definite D call. Trimming removed 0 bases from V and 1 base from J, with 6 bases in between. The V gene's germline CDR1 is MNHNY and CDR2 SVGAGI (reference sequence). CDR3 size: 14 residues. CDR3 loop: CASSYSAGNTEAFF. For the CDR3, the DNA is TGTGCCAGCAGTTACTCGGCGGGGAACACTGAAGCTTTCTTT.

This sequence joins TRBV19 and TRBJ2-7, with 7 positions matching TRBD2. The V segment lost 6 bases and the J segment 7 bases; nucleotides outside the gene matches: 15. The CDR3 runs to 15 residues. From germline, CDR1 is LNHDA and CDR2 SQIVND (reference sequence). The CDR3 sequence is CASSRSGAGDWEQYF. DNA of the CDR3: TGTGCCAGTAGCCGATCGGGTGCGGGGGATTGGGAGCAGTACTTC. Full variable domain (remainder filled in from reference TRBV19 and TRBJ2-7): DGGITQSPKYLFRKEGQNVTLSCEQNLNHDAMYWYRQDPGQGLRLIYYSQIVNDFQKGDIAEGYSVSREKKESFPLTVTSAQKNPTAFYLCASSRSGAGDWEQYFGPGTRLTVT.

This clone was observed a handful of times. The CDR3 DNA reads as TGTGCCAGCAGTGAATTAAGGGGGCAGGGGGCGACCGGGGAGCTGTTTTTT. Protein product: CASSELRGQGATGELFF. The chain links TRBV25-1 to TRBJ2-2, with 8 bases lining up with TRBD1. Germline lookup yields CDR1 MGHDK and CDR2 SYGVNS. The J segment lost 5 bases and the V segment lost 1 base, leaving 9 bases of the junction unmatched. The CDR3 is 17 residues long.

This clone was counted between two and nine times. The V call is TRBV5-1, the J call TRBJ2-7; possibly TRBD1 for D (5 bases). This CDR3 is built from 14 residues. CDR1 SGHRS and CDR2 YFSETQ come from the germline V gene. The V end was cut by 0 bases, the J end by 7 bases, with 14 bases between. The CDR3 region has the DNA TGCGCCAGCAGCTTGGGTCAGGGAATGGTAGAGCAGTACTTC. It codes for CASSLGQGMVEQYF.

The gene calls are TRBV19 and TRBJ1-1; 9 bases agree with TRBD1. The J segment lost 8 bases and the V segment lost 4 bases, leaving 5 bases of the junction unmatched. Germline CDR1 is LNHDA and CDR2 is SQIVND (reference sequence). CDR3 length: 13 residues. The CDR3 reads CASSNTGGSEAFF. Written as DNA, the CDR3 is TGTGCCAGTAGTAATACAGGGGGCTCCGAAGCTTTCTTT.

The gene calls are TRBV19 and TRBJ2-1; a weak D match, TRBD2 (5 bases). The CDR3 consists of 15 residues. V dropped 5 bases and J dropped 3 bases, with 14 bases sitting between them. Germline V lookup: CDR1 LNHDA, CDR2 SQIVND (reference sequence). CDR3 DNA: TGTGCCAGTAGTCCCTCTTTCCGGGACTACAATGAGCAGTTCTTC. Its protein is CASSPSFRDYNEQFF. The whole variable domain, remainder taken from reference TRBV19 and TRBJ2-1, is DGGITQSPKYLFRKEGQNVTLSCEQNLNHDAMYWYRQDPGQGLRLIYYSQIVNDFQKGDIAEGYSVSREKKESFPLTVTSAQKNPTAFYLCASSPSFRDYNEQFFGPGTRLTVL.

V gene TRBV7-2 combines with J gene TRBJ2-3; 8 bases agree with TRBD2. CDR3 length: 13 residues. V gave up 4 bases and J gave up 5 bases; unmatched junction bases: 2. Germline lookup yields CDR1 SGHTA and CDR2 FQGNSA. The CDR3 DNA reads as TGTGCCAGCAGCTCCGGGAGGGGAGATACGCAGTATTTT. This codes for CASSSGRGDTQYF.